This TCR beta chain was retrieved from a study of T cell responses to AZD1222 COVID-19 vaccine. The CDR3 is 13 residues long. Trimming pared 6 bases from V and 3 bases from J, leaving 11 bases between. Per the germline V gene, CDR1 is KGHSH and CDR2 is LQKENI. Assay used: immunoSEQ multiplex PCR; TCRdb lists only in-frame clones, some missing. Counted here are approximately 140,000 clones, around 92% occurring once; the ten biggest clones make up approximately 2%. General observations from the study: Baseline seropositives among AZD1222 recipients totaled only 5 to 7. Donors in the cohort were predominantly white British and more often female, and clonal diversity was possibly underestimated.

As regards this clone: Its target is unknown.

The starting material was peripheral blood, obtained 28 days after the second AZD1222 dose. The V call is TRBV18, the J call TRBJ1-1; tentatively, D is TRBD1 (5 bases). This TCR derives from an adult who received the AZD1222 COVID-19 vaccine. CDR3 sequence: CASSGARDTEAFF. Written as DNA, the CDR3 is TGTGCCAGCTCCGGCGCCAGGGACACTGAAGCTTTCTTT. Together with reference TRBV18 and TRBJ1-1, the CDR3 gives the full variable domain: NAGVMQNPRHLVRRRGQEARLRCSPMKGHSHVYWYRQLPEEGLKFMVYLQKENIIDESGMPKERFSAEFPKEGPSILRIQQVVRGDSAAYFCASSGARDTEAFFGQGTRLTVV.